Following are 21 T cell receptor beta chains from one sample sequenced in a study of vaccination and CD4 T cells after COVID-19. Their cognate antigens are unknown. As to treatment: approximately 11-day PBMC culture with coronavirus spike peptide pools or control peptides (ViraFEST assay). The Oncomine TCR Beta short-read assay was what sequenced the DNA obtained from cultured CD4+ T cells. TCRdb used MiXCR to reprocess the PCR reads, holding one entry per CDR3 protein. The repertoire consists of more than 9,000 distinct CDR3 sequences, with around 30% occurring once and the leading ten covering about 20%. The sequencing input was cultured CD4+ T cells from blood. These receptors were collected from a human donor with COVID-19.

The chain couples TRBV29-1 to TRBJ1-2, with TRBD1 identical over 8 bases. The germline V gene has CDR1 SQVTM and CDR2 ANQGSEA. This CDR3 contains 13 residues. V lost 1 base, J lost 3 bases, and 1 base stayed unmatched. CDR3 sequence: CSVEATGDYGYTF. The CDR3 nucleotides are TGCAGCGTTGAAGCGACAGGGGACTATGGCTACACCTTC.

The chain recombines TRBV7-2 with TRBJ2-1; D is uncertain. The ends were cut back, 3 bases at V and 9 bases at J, with 12 bases in the middle. The CDR3 totals 13 residues. The germline CDR1 and CDR2 sequences are SGHTA and FQGNSA. The CDR3 sequence is CASSLGRVGEQFF. The CDR3 DNA follows: TGTGCCAGCAGCTTGGGCCGGGTGGGTGAGCAGTTCTTC. Supplemented by reference TRBV7-2 and TRBJ2-1, the full variable domain reads GAGVSQSPSNKVTEKGKDVELRCDPISGHTALYWYRQSLGQGLEFLIYFQGNSAPDKSGLPSDRFSAERTGGSVSTLTIQRTQQEDSAVYLCASSLGRVGEQFFGPGTRLTVL.

The V and J genes are TRBV5-4 and TRBJ2-2; D could derive from TRBD1 or TRBD2 (6 bases each). Trimming pared 0 bases from V and 7 bases from J, leaving 16 bases between. Germline V lookup: CDR1 SGHNT, CDR2 YYREEE (reference sequence). The CDR3 covers 16 residues. The CDR3 nucleotides read TGTGCCAGCAGCTTGGCCGGGGGCTCGGCTTTCGGGGAGCTGTTTTTT. Translated: CASSLAGGSAFGELFF.

The chain uses TRBV7-9 and TRBJ1-5, with D possibly being TRBD1 (5 bases). Germline CDR1 SEHNR, CDR2 FQNEAQ (reference sequence). Trimming took off 5 bases at V and 4 bases at J, with 12 bases between the two ends. This CDR3 region has 14 residues. CDR3 residues: CASSLGHPNQPQHF. The CDR3 DNA reads as TGTGCCAGCAGCCTAGGACATCCAAATCAGCCCCAGCATTTT.

The chain is built from TRBV4-1 and TRBJ1-2, with 7 bases lining up with TRBD1. The germline V gene has CDR1 MGHRA and CDR2 YSYEKL. J lost 2 bases, V lost 0 bases, and 3 bases had no gene match. The CDR3 extends over 15 amino acids. The CDR3 sequence: CASSQDTGENYGYTF. The DNA for the CDR3 is TGCGCCAGCAGCCAAGATACAGGGGAAAACTATGGCTACACCTTC.

The rearrangement joins TRBV11-2 to TRBJ2-7, with TRBD2 matching 11 bases. Germline CDR1 and CDR2: SGHAT and FQNNGV. Germline trimming cut 5 bases from V and 3 bases from J; bases unmatched to any gene: 6. This CDR3 contains 15 residues. Here the CDR3 reads CASSLTSGGFYEQYF. CDR3 sequence (DNA): TGTGCCAGCAGCCTCACTAGCGGGGGCTTCTACGAGCAGTACTTC.

The chain is built from TRBV12-3 or TRBV12-4 and TRBJ1-4, with D tentatively TRBD1 (5 bases). The CDR3 covers 13 residues. Trimming took 2 bases from V and 8 from J, leaving 9 bases between them. This CDR3 reads CASSLSGGEKLFF. CDR3 bases: TGTGCCAGCAGTTTATCGGGGGGGGAAAAACTGTTTTTT.

This chain joins TRBV28 and TRBJ1-2; 7 bases are shared with TRBD1. The CDR3 spans 15 residues. The V segment lost 6 bases and the J segment 8 bases; nucleotides outside the gene matches: 15. Looked up from germline, CDR1 is MDHEN and CDR2 is SYDVKM. The chain's CDR3 is CASRKTGERLRGYTF. The CDR3 DNA reads TGTGCCAGCAGGAAAACAGGGGAGAGGCTGCGCGGCTACACCTTC.

This chain links TRBV28 with TRBJ1-6; D not resolved. V was clipped by 4 bases and J by 4 bases, with 11 bases between them. This CDR3 is 15 amino acids long. Germline CDR1 reads MDHEN; CDR2 reads SYDVKM. The CDR3 DNA follows: TGTGCCAGCAGTTCTGCAGGAAAATATAATTCACCCCTCCACTTT. Translated: CASSSAGKYNSPLHF.

This clonotype has just a few counts. The V call is TRBV25-1, the J call TRBJ2-1; the D gene is possibly TRBD1 (5 bases). There are 14 residues in the CDR3. The germline V and J ends were trimmed by 2 bases and 9 bases, with 14 bases remaining between them. Germline CDR1 and CDR2: MGHDK and SYGVNS. The DNA of the CDR3 is TGTGCCAGCAGTGAACCACAGGTGGTTGGTGAGCAGTTCTTC. Protein product: CASSEPQVVGEQFF.

This clonotype came up a few times. The rearrangement joins TRBV11-2 to TRBJ1-1; no clear D gene. Germline V gives CDR1 SGHAT, CDR2 FQNNGV. The CDR3 has 16 residues. V was cut by 2 bases and J by 5 bases, with 18 bases left in between. This chain's CDR3 is CASSLRFGEMRTEAFF. The CDR3 DNA is TGTGCCAGCAGCTTAAGGTTCGGGGAGATGAGGACTGAAGCTTTCTTT.

This clonotype is judged medium-sized (0.01 to 0.1%). The rearrangement joins TRBV30 to TRBJ1-2; no clear D. V was trimmed by 0 bases and J by 4 bases, leaving 6 bases between them. The germline CDR1 and CDR2 sequences are GTSNPN and SVGIG (reference sequence). The CDR3 extends over 12 amino acids. The chain's CDR3 is CAWSVAIYGYTF. In nucleotides, the CDR3 is TGTGCCTGGAGTGTAGCAATCTATGGCTACACCTTC. The whole variable domain, filled in from reference TRBV30 and TRBJ1-2, reads SQTIHQWPATLVQPVGSPLSLECTVEGTSNPNLYWYRQAAGRGLQLLFYSVGIGQISSEVPQNLSASRPQDRQFILSSKKLLLSDSGFYLCAWSVAIYGYTFGSGTRLTVV.

The gene calls are TRBV27 and TRBJ2-1; 7 bases are shared with TRBD2. Germline-derived CDR1 and CDR2 are MNHEY and SMNVEV (reference sequence). V shed 2 bases, J shed 9 bases, and the junction held 10 bases outside the gene matches. The CDR3 runs 15 residues. This CDR3 reads CASSLVAGVWGEQFF. CDR3 sequence (DNA): TGTGCCAGCAGTTTAGTGGCGGGGGTTTGGGGTGAGCAGTTCTTC.

This clonotype occurred a few times. V and J are TRBV27 and TRBJ2-2; D remains ambiguous. The germline V gene encodes CDR1 MNHEY and CDR2 SMNVEV (reference sequence). This CDR3 is 12 amino acids long. The V and J ends lost 2 bases and 7 bases respectively, with 5 bases between them. The CDR3 region is CASSLARGELFF. The CDR3 DNA reads TGTGCCAGCAGTTTAGCCCGCGGGGAGCTGTTTTTT.

This chain uses TRBV12-3 or TRBV12-4 with TRBJ2-3, with 9 positions matching TRBD1. The V and J ends lost 7 bases and 0 bases, in that order; junction bases with no gene match: 5. The CDR3 loop spans 15 amino acids. The CDR3 protein is CASTNRGLSTDTQYF. In nucleotides, the CDR3 is TGTGCCAGCACTAACAGGGGGCTCAGCACAGATACGCAGTATTTT.

The sample holds a few counts of this clonotype. The chain carries TRBV20-1 and TRBJ1-2; 9 bases match TRBD1. This CDR3 is 15 amino acids long. V trimming: 5 bases; J trimming: 4 bases; junction bases outside the gene matches: 11. Germline V lookup: CDR1 DFQATT, CDR2 SNEGSKA (reference sequence). CDR3 in DNA: TGCAGTGCTCCCGGGACAGGGATGTATGGCTATGGCTACACCTTC. The encoded protein is CSAPGTGMYGYGYTF.

This chain joins TRBV28 and TRBJ2-3, with 8 bases aligning to TRBD1. V gave up 5 bases and J gave up 5 bases; unmatched junction bases: 9. The CDR3 consists of 15 residues. Germline V gene data show CDR1 as MDHEN and CDR2 as SYDVKM. The CDR3 region is CASSTQAGGVDTQYF. The CDR3 coding sequence is TGTGCCAGCAGTACCCAGGCAGGGGGCGTAGATACGCAGTATTTT.

The rearrangement links TRBV2 to TRBJ2-3; tentatively, D is TRBD2 (6 bases). Germline lookup yields CDR1 SNHLY and CDR2 FYNNEI. CDR3 size: 13 residues. Trimming pared 3 bases from V and 6 bases from J, leaving 10 bases between. The CDR3 DNA reads TGTGCCAGCAGTGATGGGGCGGGGGATACGCAGTATTTT. Protein product: CASSDGAGDTQYF.

The chain uses TRBV4-3 and TRBJ2-5; D is possibly TRBD1 (5 bases). V lost 4 bases, J lost 1 base, and 10 bases lay in between. Germline lookup yields CDR1 LGHNA and CDR2 YSLEER. CDR3 length equals 14 residues. CDR3: CASSPTAVQETQYF. The CDR3 bases are TGCGCCAGCAGCCCGACAGCTGTCCAAGAGACCCAGTACTTC.

This clonotype occurred a few times. The rearrangement joins TRBV20-1 to TRBJ1-2; D may be TRBD1 (5 bases). Trimming removed 3 bases from V and 5 bases from J, with 13 bases in between. Germline CDR1 and CDR2: DFQATT and SNEGSKA (reference sequence). This CDR3 is built from 13 residues. CDR3 amino acids: CSASRESTYGYTF. The CDR3 region has the DNA TGCAGTGCTAGCAGGGAATCAACTTATGGCTACACCTTC.

V usage is TRBV5-1 and J usage is TRBJ2-5; TRBD1 or TRBD2 may be the D gene (5 bases each). There are 16 residues in the CDR3. Between the trimmed V and J ends, which lost 5 bases and 4 bases, there was a span of 21 bases. Per the germline V gene, CDR1 is SGHRS and CDR2 is YFSETQ. The CDR3: CASSTTADSRGETQYF. CDR3 bases: TGCGCCAGCAGTACAACAGCCGACAGTCGGGGAGAGACCCAGTACTTC.